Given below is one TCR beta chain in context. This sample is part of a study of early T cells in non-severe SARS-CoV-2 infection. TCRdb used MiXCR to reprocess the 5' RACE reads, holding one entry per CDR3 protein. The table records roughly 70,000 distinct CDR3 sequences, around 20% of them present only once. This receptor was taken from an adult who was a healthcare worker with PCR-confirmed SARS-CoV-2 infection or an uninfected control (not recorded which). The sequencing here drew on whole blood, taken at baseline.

CDR3 bases: TGCAGTGCCAGACGGGACAGCTATGGCTACACCTTC. Translation: CSARRDSYGYTF. This rearrangement joins TRBV20-1 to TRBJ1-2; 7 bases align to TRBD1. The CDR3 has 12 residues. V lost 6 bases, J lost 4 bases, and 5 bases stayed unmatched. CDR1 is DFQATT, CDR2 SNEGSKA, per germline (reference sequence).